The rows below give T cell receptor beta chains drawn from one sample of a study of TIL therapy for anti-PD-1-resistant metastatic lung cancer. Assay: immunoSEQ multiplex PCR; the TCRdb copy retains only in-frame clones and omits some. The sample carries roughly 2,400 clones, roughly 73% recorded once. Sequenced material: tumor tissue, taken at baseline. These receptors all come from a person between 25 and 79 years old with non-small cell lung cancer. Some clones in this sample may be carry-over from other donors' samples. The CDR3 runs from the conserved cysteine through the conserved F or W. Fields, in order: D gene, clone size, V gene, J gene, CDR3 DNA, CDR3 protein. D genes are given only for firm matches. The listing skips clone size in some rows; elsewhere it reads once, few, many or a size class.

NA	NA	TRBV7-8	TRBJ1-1	TGTGCCAGCAGCTTAGAAATGAACACTGAAGCTTTCTTT	CASSLEMNTEAFF
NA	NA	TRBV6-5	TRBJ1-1	TGTGCCAGCAGTTTAACCTCGGGGGCTGAAGCTTTCTTT	CASSLTSGAEAFF
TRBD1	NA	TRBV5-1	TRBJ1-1	TGCGCCAGCAGCGTGACAGGGACCACTGAAGCTTTCTTT	CASSVTGTTEAFF
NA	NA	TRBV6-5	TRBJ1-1	TGTGCCGAACTCGTACATGCTTTCTTT	CAELVHAFF
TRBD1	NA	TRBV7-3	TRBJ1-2	TGTGCCAGCAGCAGGACAGGGGGCTTGGTCGATGGCTACACCTTC	CASSRTGGLVDGYTF
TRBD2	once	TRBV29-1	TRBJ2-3	TGCAGCTTCAAACTAGCGGGAAGAACAGATACGCAGTATTTT	CSFKLAGRTDTQYF
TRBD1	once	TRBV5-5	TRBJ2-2	TGTGCCAGCATGCGGACAGGGGCGAACACCGGGGAGCTGTTTTTT	CASMRTGANTGELFF
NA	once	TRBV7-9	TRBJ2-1	TGTGCCAGCAGCTCTTACGAGCAGTTCTTC	CASSSYEQFF
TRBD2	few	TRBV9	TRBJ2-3	TGTGCCAGCAGCGGAGCGGGAGGAAGAGGAACAGATACGCAGTATTTT	CASSGAGGRGTDTQYF
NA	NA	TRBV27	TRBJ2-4	TGTGCCAGCTCCAAAGCGGGACTCTCAGGGGACATTCAGTACTTC	CASSKAGLSGDIQYF
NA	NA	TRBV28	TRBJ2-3	TGTGCCAGCAGTCCCGGGACTAGCACAGATACGCAGTATTTT	CASSPGTSTDTQYF
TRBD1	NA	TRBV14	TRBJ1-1	TGTGCCAGCAGCCAGGTCGCAGGGGGAAACACTGAAGCTTTCTTT	CASSQVAGGNTEAFF
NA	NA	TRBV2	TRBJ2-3	TGTGCCAGCAGTGAAGGGGTTAGAAGGGGGACAGATACGCAGTATTTT	CASSEGVRRGTDTQYF
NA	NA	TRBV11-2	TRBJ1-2	TGTGCCAGCAGCTTAGGTCTTCCCCTCCAGGGTCCTGGCTACACCTTC	CASSLGLPLQGPGYTF
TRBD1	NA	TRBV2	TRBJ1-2	TGTGCCAGCAGCACTGGACAGGGGGTTATCTATGGCTACACCTTC	CASSTGQGVIYGYTF
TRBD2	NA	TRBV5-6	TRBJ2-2	TGTGCCAGCAGCTTTCTAGCGGGGGCCATTAACACCGGGGAGCTGTTTTTT	CASSFLAGAINTGELFF
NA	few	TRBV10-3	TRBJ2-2	TGTGCCATCAACCCCGACAACACCGGGGAGCTGTTTTTT	CAINPDNTGELFF
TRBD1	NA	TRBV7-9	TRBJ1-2	TGTGCCAGCAGCCCTCAGGGGGGAAGCTATGGCTACACCTTC	CASSPQGGSYGYTF
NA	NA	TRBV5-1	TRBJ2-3	TGCGCCAGCAGCTTGGGTGACTACACAGATACGCAGTATTTT	CASSLGDYTDTQYF
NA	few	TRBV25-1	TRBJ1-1	TGTGCCAGCAGGGCAGACTCCATGAACACTGAAGCTTTCTTT	CASRADSMNTEAFF
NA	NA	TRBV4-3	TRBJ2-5	TGCGCCAGCAGCCAAGAGGGGGCCCGAGGAGAGACCCAGTACTTC	CASSQEGARGETQYF
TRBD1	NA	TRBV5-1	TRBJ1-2	TGCGCCAGCAGCCCCGGGACAGCCGGCTATGGCTACACCTTC	CASSPGTAGYGYTF
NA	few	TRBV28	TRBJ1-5	TGTGCCAGCAGTTTGATCGGGGGATATCAGCCCCAGCATTTT	CASSLIGGYQPQHF
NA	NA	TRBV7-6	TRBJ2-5	TGTGCCAGCAGCTTAGGGACAGCCAGGGAGACCCAGTACTTC	CASSLGTARETQYF
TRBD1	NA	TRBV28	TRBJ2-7	TGTGCCAGCAGCAGGACAGGCGGCACCTACGAGCAGTACTTC	CASSRTGGTYEQYF
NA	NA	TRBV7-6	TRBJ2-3	TGTGCCAGCAGCCCCTTCGGGCCAAACACAGATACGCAGTATTTT	CASSPFGPNTDTQYF
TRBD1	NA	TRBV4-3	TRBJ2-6	TGCGCCAGCAGCCAAGATGTGGGACAGGGCTCTGGGGCCAACGTCCTGACTTTC	CASSQDVGQGSGANVLTF
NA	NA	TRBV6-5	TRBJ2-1	TGTGCCAGCAGTCAGTCCCCAGGGTACAATGAGCAGTTCTTC	CASSQSPGYNEQFF
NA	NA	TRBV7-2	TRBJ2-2	TGTGCCAGCAGCTTATTCGAGAGGGCGCCCGGGGAGCTGTTTTTT	CASSLFERAPGELFF
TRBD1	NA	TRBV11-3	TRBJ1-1	TGTGCCAGCAGCTTAGGGGGGACAGTCACTGAAGCTTTCTTT	CASSLGGTVTEAFF
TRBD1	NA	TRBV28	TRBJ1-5	TGTGCCAGCAGTTCCCTGACAGGGGGTGGCAATCAGCCCCAGCATTTT	CASSSLTGGGNQPQHF
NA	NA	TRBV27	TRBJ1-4	TGTGCCAGCAGTCCGCGGACTGCTGGGTTGGGACTGTTTTTT	CASSPRTAGLGLFF
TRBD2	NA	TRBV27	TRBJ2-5	TGTGCCAGCAGTGCGCTGGGGGGGAGGGCCCCTATGAAGACCCAGTACTTC	CASSALGGRAPMKTQYF
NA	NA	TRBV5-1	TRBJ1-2	TGCGCCAGCAGCCCACCGGACCCTTATGGCTACACCTTC	CASSPPDPYGYTF
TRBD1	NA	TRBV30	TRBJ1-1	TGTGCCTGGAGTCCCCGGGACAGGCAGCCCGAGGGGGCTTTCTTT	CAWSPRDRQPEGAFF
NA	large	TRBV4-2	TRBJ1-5	TGTGCCAGCAGCCAAGATCTGACGGGGAATCAGCCCCAGCATTTT	CASSQDLTGNQPQHF
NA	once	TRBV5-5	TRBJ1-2	TGTGCCAGCAGCTTGATGGACCAGAACGTCTATGGCTACACCTTC	CASSLMDQNVYGYTF
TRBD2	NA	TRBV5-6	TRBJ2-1	TGTGCCAGCAGCTTGGTCTCGCTAGCGGATCCGTATGAGCAGTTCTTC	CASSLVSLADPYEQFF
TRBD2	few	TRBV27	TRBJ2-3	TGTGCCAGCAGTTTAAGGGTACTAGCGGGGGGATTTACAGATACGCAGTATTTT	CASSLRVLAGGFTDTQYF
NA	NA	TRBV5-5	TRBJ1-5	TGTGCCAGCAGCTTCGAGTCCGGGACAATGAATCAGCCCCAGCATTTT	CASSFESGTMNQPQHF
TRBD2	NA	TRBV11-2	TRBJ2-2	TGTGCCAGCAGCTTATACAGCGGGGGAGACACCGGGGAGCTGTTTTTT	CASSLYSGGDTGELFF
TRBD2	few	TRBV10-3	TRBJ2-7	TGTGCCACCTTAAAAGCGGGGGCGCTCACCTACGAGCAGTACTTC	CATLKAGALTYEQYF